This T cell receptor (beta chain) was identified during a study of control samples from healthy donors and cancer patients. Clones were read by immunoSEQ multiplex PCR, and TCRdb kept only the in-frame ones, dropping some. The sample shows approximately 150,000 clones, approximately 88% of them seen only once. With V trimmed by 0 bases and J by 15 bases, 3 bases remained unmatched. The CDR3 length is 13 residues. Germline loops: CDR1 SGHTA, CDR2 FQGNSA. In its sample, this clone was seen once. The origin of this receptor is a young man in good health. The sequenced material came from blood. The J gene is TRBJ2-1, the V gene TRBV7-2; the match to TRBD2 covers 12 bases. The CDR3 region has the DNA TGTGCCAGCAGCTTAGCCCTAGCGGGAGGGTCGTTCTTC. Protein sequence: CASSLALAGGSFF.